Below, 8 T cell receptor beta chains from the same sample are listed, as sequenced in a study of shared clonotypes between healthy human individuals. Data came from immunoSEQ multiplex PCR; TCRdb stores just in-frame clones and leaves some out. The table lists some 2,000,000 clones, 95% of them singletons. Sequenced sample: naive CD4+ T cells sorted from blood. The subset is: CD45RA+ positively selected. All receptors derive from a man younger than 35 in good health.

This clone was recorded a few times. Other nucleotide sequences from this sample produce the same CDR3. This sequence joins TRBV18 and TRBJ2-1; D remains ambiguous. V lost 0 bases and J lost 4, with 4 bases in between. The length of the CDR3 is 13 residues. Germline V gives CDR1 KGHSH, CDR2 LQKENI. The CDR3 DNA sequence: TGTGCCAGCTCACCACCCTCGTACAATGAGCAGTTCTTC. Encoded protein: CASSPPSYNEQFF.

The sample holds a few counts of this clone. The same CDR3 is also encoded by other DNA sequences in this sample. The rearrangement joins TRBV18 to TRBJ1-1; no clear D gene. V gave up 2 bases and J gave up 1 base, with 5 bases separating them. Looked up from germline, CDR1 is KGHSH and CDR2 is LQKENI. This CDR3 contains 13 residues. The CDR3 coding sequence is TGTGCCAGCTCACCAACAGCGAACACTGAAGCTTTCTTT. Its protein product is CASSPTANTEAFF.

This chain joins TRBV4-3 and TRBJ1-2; 8 bases are a match to TRBD1. CDR1 LGHNA and CDR2 YSLEER come from the germline V gene. The CDR3 extends over 15 amino acids. Trimming removed 4 bases from V and 3 bases from J; junction bases left unmatched: 7. CDR3 amino acids: CASSPGQGAYYGYTF. For the CDR3, the DNA is TGCGCCAGCAGCCCGGGTCAGGGGGCATACTATGGCTACACCTTC.

This chain connects TRBV7-9 to TRBJ1-2, with no clear D. This CDR3 is 19 amino acids long. Germline CDR1 reads SEHNR; CDR2 reads FQNEAQ (reference sequence). V lost 0 bases and J lost 5, with 25 bases in between. CDR3: CASSLAGRREGRRAYGYTF. The CDR3 coding sequence is TGTGCCAGCAGCTTAGCGGGAAGGAGGGAGGGTAGAAGGGCATATGGCTACACCTTC.

J is TRBJ2-2 and V is TRBV28; 12 bases are shared with TRBD1. The V gene end was trimmed by 6 bases and the J gene end by 7 bases; junction bases not matched to a gene: 3. The CDR3 is 14 amino acids. CDR1 and CDR2 (germline): MDHEN, SYDVKM. As DNA, the CDR3 is TGTGCCAGCAGGGGACAGGGGGCGCTCGGGGAGCTGTTTTTT. This sequence encodes CASRGQGALGELFF.

This clone was observed once. This rearrangement joins TRBV11-1 to TRBJ1-1; D ambiguous. The CDR3 has 14 residues. The V gene's germline CDR1 is SGHAT and CDR2 FQDESV (reference sequence). Trimming shortened V by 3 bases and J by 1 base, and 9 bases separated the two germline ends. This CDR3 is CASSFLDRNTEAFF. CDR3 DNA: TGTGCCAGCAGCTTTCTGGATAGGAACACTGAAGCTTTCTTT.

On this clone itself: Other DNA sequences in this specimen translate into the identical CDR3. This sequence joins TRBV6-6 and TRBJ2-6; D gene ambiguous. This CDR3 has 13 amino acids. V lost 2 bases and J 4 bases, leaving 3 bases between the germline ends. Germline V CDR1 and CDR2: MNHNY, SVGAGI (reference sequence). CDR3 sequence (DNA): TGTGCCAGCAGTTACACCGGGGCCAACGTCCTGACTTTC. Its translation: CASSYTGANVLTF.

The chain employs TRBV28 and TRBJ2-3, with D perhaps matching TRBD2 (5 bases). This CDR3 contains 15 residues. Trimming shortened V by 11 bases and J by 1 base, and 19 bases separated the two germline ends. The germline V gene encodes CDR1 MDHEN and CDR2 SYDVKM. Here the CDR3 reads CAGRAAAKGTDTQYF. CDR3 bases: TGTGCCGGTCGGGCAGCGGCTAAGGGCACAGATACGCAGTATTTT. Combining the CDR3 with reference TRBV28 and TRBJ2-3 gives the whole variable domain DVKVTQSSRYLVKRTGEKVFLECVQDMDHENMFWYRQDPGLGLRLIYFSYDVKMKEKGDIPEGYSVSREKKERFSLILESASTNQTSMYLCAGRAAAKGTDTQYFGPGTRLTVL.